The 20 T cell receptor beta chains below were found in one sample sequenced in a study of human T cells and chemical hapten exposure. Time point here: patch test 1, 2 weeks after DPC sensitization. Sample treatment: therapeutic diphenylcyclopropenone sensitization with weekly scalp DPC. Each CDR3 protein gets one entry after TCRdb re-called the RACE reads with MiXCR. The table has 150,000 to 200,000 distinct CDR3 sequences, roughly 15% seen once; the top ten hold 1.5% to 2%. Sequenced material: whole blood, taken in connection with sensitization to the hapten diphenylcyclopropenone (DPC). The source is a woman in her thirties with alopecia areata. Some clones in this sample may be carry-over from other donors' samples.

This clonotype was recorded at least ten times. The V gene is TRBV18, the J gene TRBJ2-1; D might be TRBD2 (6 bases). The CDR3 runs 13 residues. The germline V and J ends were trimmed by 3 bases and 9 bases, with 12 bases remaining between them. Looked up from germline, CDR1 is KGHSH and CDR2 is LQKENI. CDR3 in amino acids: CASSPAGWGEQFF. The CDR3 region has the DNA TGTGCCAGCTCACCCGCGGGGTGGGGTGAGCAGTTCTTC.

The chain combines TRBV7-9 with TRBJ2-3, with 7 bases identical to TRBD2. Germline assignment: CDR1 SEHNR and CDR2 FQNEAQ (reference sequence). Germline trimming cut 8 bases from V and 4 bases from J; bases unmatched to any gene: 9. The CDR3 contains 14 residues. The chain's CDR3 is CASRRRELADTQYF. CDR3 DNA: TGTGCCAGCCGTCGGCGGGAGTTGGCAGATACGCAGTATTTT. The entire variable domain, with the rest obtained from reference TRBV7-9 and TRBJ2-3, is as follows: DTGVSQNPRHKITKRGQNVTFRCDPISEHNRLYWYRQTLGQGPEFLTYFQNEAQLEKSRLLSDRFSAERPKGSFSTLEIQRTEQGDSAMYLCASRRRELADTQYFGPGTRLTVL.

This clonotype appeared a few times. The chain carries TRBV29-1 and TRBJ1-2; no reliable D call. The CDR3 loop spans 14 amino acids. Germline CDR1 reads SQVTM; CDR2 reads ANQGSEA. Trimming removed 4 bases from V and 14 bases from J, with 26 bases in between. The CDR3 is CSVVGLDPQLGLTF. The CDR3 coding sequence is TGCAGCGTTGTGGGTTTGGACCCCCAATTGGGTTTAACCTTC.

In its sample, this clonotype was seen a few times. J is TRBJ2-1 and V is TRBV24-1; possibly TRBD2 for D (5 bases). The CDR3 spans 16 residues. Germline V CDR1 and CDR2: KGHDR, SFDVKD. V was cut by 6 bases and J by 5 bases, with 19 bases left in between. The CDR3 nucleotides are TGTGCCACCAGTAACCCCCCGAGCGGTACCCACAATGAGCAGTTCTTC. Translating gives CATSNPPSGTHNEQFF.

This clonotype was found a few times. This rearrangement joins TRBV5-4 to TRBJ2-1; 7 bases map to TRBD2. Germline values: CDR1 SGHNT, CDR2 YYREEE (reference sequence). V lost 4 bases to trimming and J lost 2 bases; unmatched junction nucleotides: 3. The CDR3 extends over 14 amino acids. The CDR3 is CASSPGTTYNEQFF. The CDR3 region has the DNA TGTGCCAGCAGCCCCGGGACTACCTACAATGAGCAGTTCTTC.

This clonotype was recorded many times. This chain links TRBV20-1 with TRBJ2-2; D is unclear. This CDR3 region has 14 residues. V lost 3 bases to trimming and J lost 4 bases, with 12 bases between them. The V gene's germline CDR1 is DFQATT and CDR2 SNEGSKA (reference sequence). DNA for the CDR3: TGCAGTGCTAGTGTGGGTCTGAGCACCGGGGAGCTGTTTTTT. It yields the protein CSASVGLSTGELFF.

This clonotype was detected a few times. CDR3 in DNA: TGTGCCAGCGGACAGGGGGCCGCGACACCCCTCCACTTT. Amino acid sequence: CASGQGAATPLHF. The chain uses TRBV6-5 and TRBJ1-6; TRBD1 agrees at 11 bases. The CDR3 is made up of 13 amino acids. Germline CDR1 MNHEY, CDR2 SVGAGI. Trimming removed 8 bases from V and 11 bases from J; junction bases left unmatched: 5.

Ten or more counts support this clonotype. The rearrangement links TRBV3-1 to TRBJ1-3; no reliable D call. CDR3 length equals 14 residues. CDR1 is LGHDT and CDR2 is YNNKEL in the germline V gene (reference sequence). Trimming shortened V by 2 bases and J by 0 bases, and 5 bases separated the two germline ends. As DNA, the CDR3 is TGTGCCAGCAGCCAAAAGGGCTCTGGAAACACCATATATTTT. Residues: CASSQKGSGNTIYF.

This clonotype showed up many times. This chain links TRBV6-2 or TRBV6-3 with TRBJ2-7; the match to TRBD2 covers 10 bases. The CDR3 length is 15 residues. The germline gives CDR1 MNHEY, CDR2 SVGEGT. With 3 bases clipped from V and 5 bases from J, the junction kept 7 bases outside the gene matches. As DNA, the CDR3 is TGTGCCAGCAGTTATTGGTCTAGCGGGAGCCACGAGCAGTACTTC. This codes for CASSYWSSGSHEQYF.

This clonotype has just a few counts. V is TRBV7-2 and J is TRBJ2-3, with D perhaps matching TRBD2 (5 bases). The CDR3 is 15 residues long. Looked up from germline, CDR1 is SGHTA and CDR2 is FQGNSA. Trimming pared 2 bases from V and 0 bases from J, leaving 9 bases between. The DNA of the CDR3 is TGTGCCAGCAGCTTAACGGGGTTGAGCACAGATACGCAGTATTTT. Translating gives CASSLTGLSTDTQYF.

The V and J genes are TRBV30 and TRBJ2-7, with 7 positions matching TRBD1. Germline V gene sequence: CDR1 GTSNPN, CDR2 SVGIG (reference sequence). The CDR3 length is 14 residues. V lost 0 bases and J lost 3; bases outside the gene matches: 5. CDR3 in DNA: TGTGCCTGGAGTGTAACCCGACAGGGCTACGAGCAGTACTTC. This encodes CAWSVTRQGYEQYF.

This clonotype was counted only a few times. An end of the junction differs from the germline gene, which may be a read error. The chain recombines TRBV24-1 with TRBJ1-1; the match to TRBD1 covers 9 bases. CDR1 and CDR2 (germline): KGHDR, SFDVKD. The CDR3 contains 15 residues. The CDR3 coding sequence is TGTGCCACCAGTGACCCGACAGGGGGAATCGGGACGGCTTCATTT. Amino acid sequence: CATSDPTGGIGTASF.

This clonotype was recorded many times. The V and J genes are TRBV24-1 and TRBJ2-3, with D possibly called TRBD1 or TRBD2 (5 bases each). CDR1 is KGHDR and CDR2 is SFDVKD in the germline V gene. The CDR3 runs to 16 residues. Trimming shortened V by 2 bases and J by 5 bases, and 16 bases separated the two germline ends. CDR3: CATSDSLRGAGDTQYF. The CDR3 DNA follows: TGTGCCACCAGTGATTCCCTCCGGGGCGCAGGAGATACGCAGTATTTT.

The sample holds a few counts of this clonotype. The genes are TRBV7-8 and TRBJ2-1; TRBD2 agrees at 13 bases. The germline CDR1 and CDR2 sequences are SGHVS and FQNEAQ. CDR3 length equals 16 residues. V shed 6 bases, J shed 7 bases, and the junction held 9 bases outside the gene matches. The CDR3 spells CASRSITSGGVNEQFF. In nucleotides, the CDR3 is TGTGCCAGCAGATCAATAACTAGCGGGGGGGTGAATGAGCAGTTCTTC.

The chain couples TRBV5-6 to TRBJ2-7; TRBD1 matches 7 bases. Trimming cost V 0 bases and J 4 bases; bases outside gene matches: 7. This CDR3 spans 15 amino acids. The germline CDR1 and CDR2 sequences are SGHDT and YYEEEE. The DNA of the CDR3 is TGTGCCAGCAGCTTGGCGGGACAGAGAACTTACGAGCAGTACTTC. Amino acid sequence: CASSLAGQRTYEQYF.

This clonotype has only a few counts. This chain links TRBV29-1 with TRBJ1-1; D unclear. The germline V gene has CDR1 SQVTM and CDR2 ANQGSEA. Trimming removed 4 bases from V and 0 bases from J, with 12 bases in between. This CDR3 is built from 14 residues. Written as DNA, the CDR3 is TGCAGCGTTGGAGTGGGTACCTTGAACACTGAAGCTTTCTTT. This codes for CSVGVGTLNTEAFF.

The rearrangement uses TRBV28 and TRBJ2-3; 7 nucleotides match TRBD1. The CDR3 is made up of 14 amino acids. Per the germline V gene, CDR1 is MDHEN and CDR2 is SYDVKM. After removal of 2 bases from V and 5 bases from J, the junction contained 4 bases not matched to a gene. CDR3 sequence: CASSLTGVGDTQYF. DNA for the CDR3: TGTGCCAGCAGTTTAACAGGGGTGGGAGATACGCAGTATTTT. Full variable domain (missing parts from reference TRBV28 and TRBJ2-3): DVKVTQSSRYLVKRTGEKVFLECVQDMDHENMFWYRQDPGLGLRLIYFSYDVKMKEKGDIPEGYSVSREKKERFSLILESASTNQTSMYLCASSLTGVGDTQYFGPGTRLTVL.

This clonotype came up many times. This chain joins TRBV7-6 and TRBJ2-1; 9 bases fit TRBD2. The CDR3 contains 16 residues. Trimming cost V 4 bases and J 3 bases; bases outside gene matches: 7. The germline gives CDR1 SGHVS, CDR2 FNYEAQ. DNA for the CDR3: TGTGCCAGCAGCTATGCTAGCGGGGCAGGCTACAATGAGCAGTTCTTC. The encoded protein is CASSYASGAGYNEQFF.

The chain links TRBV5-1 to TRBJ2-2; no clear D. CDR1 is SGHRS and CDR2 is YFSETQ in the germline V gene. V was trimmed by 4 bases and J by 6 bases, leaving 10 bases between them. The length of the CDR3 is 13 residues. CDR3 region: CASSERPPGELFF. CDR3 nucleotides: TGCGCCAGCAGCGAAAGACCCCCCGGGGAGCTGTTTTTT.

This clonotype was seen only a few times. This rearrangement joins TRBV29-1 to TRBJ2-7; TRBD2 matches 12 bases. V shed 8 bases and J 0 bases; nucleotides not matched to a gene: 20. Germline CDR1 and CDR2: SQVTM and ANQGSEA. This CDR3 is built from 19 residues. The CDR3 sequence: CSSPCGARLAGDHSYEQYF. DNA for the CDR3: TGCAGCTCCCCTTGTGGGGCCAGACTAGCGGGAGACCACTCCTACGAGCAGTACTTC.